These 27 T cell receptor beta chains were sequenced from one sample in a study of human T cells and chemical hapten exposure. The library gave individual cDNA molecules unique molecular identifiers. One entry per CDR3 protein, called by TCRdb with MiXCR from the reads. The table has around 120,000 distinct CDR3 sequences, about 8.9% seen once. Before extraction, the whole blood was not fractionated, and total RNA was taken from it. Sequenced sample: whole blood. Source of these receptors: a human donor in good health. Some clones in this sample may be carry-over from other donors' samples.

This clonotype showed up many times. The chain links TRBV12-3 or TRBV12-4 to TRBJ2-1; TRBD1 might be the D (6 bases). The CDR3 contains 13 residues. Between the trimmed V and J ends, which lost 4 bases and 8 bases, there was a span of 12 bases. CDR3 residues: CASSSGQPHEQFF. CDR3 sequence (DNA): TGTGCCAGCAGTTCGGGACAACCTCATGAGCAGTTCTTC.

This clonotype has only a few counts. The chain is built from TRBV5-6 and TRBJ2-1; D possibly uses TRBD1 or TRBD2 (7 bases each). CDR1 SGHDT and CDR2 YYEEEE come from the germline V gene. V was clipped by 5 bases and J by 9 bases, with 36 bases between them. The CDR3 contains 20 residues. The CDR3 DNA follows: TGTGCCAGCAGTTCCCGACAGGGCGCGATGTGGGGGAGGGCATCGGGTGAGCAGTTCTTC. This translates into CASSSRQGAMWGRASGEQFF.

This clonotype was counted ten times or more. The V gene is TRBV7-2, the J gene TRBJ2-5; D not resolved. From germline, CDR1 is SGHTA and CDR2 FQGNSA. The CDR3 contains 15 residues. The V and J ends lost 1 base and 2 bases respectively, with 11 bases between them. CDR3 DNA: TGTGCCAGCAGCTTAGAGAAGTCACGACAAGAGACCCAGTACTTC. Its translation is CASSLEKSRQETQYF.

This clonotype showed up many times. The chain employs TRBV9 and TRBJ1-6; a possible D gene is TRBD1 (6 bases). Trimming cost V 5 bases and J 5 bases, with 17 bases left between them. Germline values: CDR1 SGDLS, CDR2 YYNGEE. The CDR3 has 16 residues. DNA of the CDR3: TGTGCCAGCAGGAAGGGGGTCGGGGCAGATAATTCACCCCTCCACTTT. It translates to CASRKGVGADNSPLHF.

At least ten counts were recorded for this clonotype. The chain employs TRBV11-2 and TRBJ2-7; either TRBD1 or TRBD2 may fit D (5 bases each). In germline, CDR1 is SGHAT, CDR2 FQNNGV. The length of the CDR3 is 15 residues. V was pared by 4 bases and J by 7 bases, with 20 bases between. CDR3 nucleotides: TGTGCCAGCAGCTCCAGAGGCACGGGGCCTCGGGAGCAGTACTTC. Protein: CASSSRGTGPREQYF. The full variable domain, rest sourced from reference TRBV11-2 and TRBJ2-7, is EAGVAQSPRYKIIEKRQSVAFWCNPISGHATLYWYQQILGQGPKLLIQFQNNGVVDDSQLPKDRFSAERLKGVDSTLKIQPAKLEDSAVYLCASSSRGTGPREQYFGPGTRLTVT.

This clonotype was observed many times. This chain links TRBV27 with TRBJ1-2, with 8 positions matching TRBD1. The CDR3 covers 15 residues. The V gene's germline CDR1 is MNHEY and CDR2 SMNVEV (reference sequence). The trim removed 4 bases at V and 5 bases at J, leaving 9 bases unmatched. The CDR3 DNA reads as TGTGCCAGCAGTTCCCGCGGACAGGGAGTGTATGGCTACACCTTC. Translated: CASSSRGQGVYGYTF.

The table lists this clonotype with many counts. V usage is TRBV9 and J usage is TRBJ1-2; D not resolved. V lost 1 base, J lost 1 base, and 5 bases lay in between. There are 13 residues in the CDR3. Germline V gene data show CDR1 as SGDLS and CDR2 as YYNGEE. The chain's CDR3 is CASSVHHNYGYTF. CDR3 nucleotide sequence: TGTGCCAGCAGCGTACATCATAACTATGGCTACACCTTC.

At least ten counts were recorded for this clonotype. The J gene is TRBJ2-1, the V gene TRBV9; D may be TRBD2 (6 bases). Trimming pared 3 bases from V and 1 base from J, leaving 11 bases between. Germline-derived CDR1 and CDR2 are SGDLS and YYNGEE. The CDR3 extends over 15 amino acids. The CDR3 DNA reads as TGTGCCAGCAGCGCAACCGGGACTTCCTACAATGAGCAGTTCTTC. Protein: CASSATGTSYNEQFF.

This clonotype turned up a few times. The V and J genes are TRBV12-5 and TRBJ2-1; D is unresolved. Per germline, CDR1 LGHNT and CDR2 FRNRAP. Trimming left V 4 bases short and J 7 bases short, with 14 bases between. The CDR3 runs to 14 residues. CDR3 amino acids: CASGSPAGPNEQFF. In DNA, the CDR3 is TGTGCTAGTGGTTCCCCGGCTGGACCTAATGAGCAGTTCTTC.

As concerns this clonotype: A much bigger clone sits one base away, suggesting this may be a read error. This CDR3 is CASGDGVSYEQYF. CDR3 in DNA: TGTGCCAGTGGGGACGGGGTAAGCTACGAGCAGTACTTC. This chain joins TRBV19 and TRBJ2-7; perhaps D is TRBD1 or TRBD2 (5 bases each). CDR1 LNHDA and CDR2 SQIVND come from the germline V gene (reference sequence). V dropped 8 bases and J dropped 3 bases, with 14 bases sitting between them. The CDR3 totals 13 residues.

Only a few counts were recorded for this clonotype. The CDR3 DNA is TGTGCCAGCAGGTTTAGCGGAGACAGCACAGATACGCAGTATTTT. This sequence encodes CASRFSGDSTDTQYF. V and J are TRBV13 and TRBJ2-3, with D perhaps TRBD2 (6 bases). The germline gives CDR1 PRHDT, CDR2 FYEKMQ (reference sequence). V shed 6 bases and J shed 0 bases, with 13 bases lying between them. This CDR3 contains 15 residues.

On this clonotype: This may stem from a read error, because a much larger clone lies one nucleotide away. This CDR3 is CASSQGLATDNGQFF. The CDR3 coding sequence is TGTGCCAGCAGCCAAGGACTAGCGACCGACAATGGGCAGTTCTTC. This chain links TRBV4-2 with TRBJ2-1, with 8 positions matching TRBD2. The CDR3 extends over 15 amino acids. CDR1 and CDR2 (germline): LGHNA, YNFKEQ.

Here the CDR3 DNA reads TGTGCCAGCAGTGACAGGGGGACGTCCTACGAGCAGTACTTC. Translating gives CASSDRGTSYEQYF. This chain joins TRBV7-8 and TRBJ2-7; 9 bases are shared with TRBD1. Germline-derived CDR1 and CDR2 are SGHVS and FQNEAQ. The junction had 4 bases not matched to a gene; V was cut back by 6 bases and J by 1 base. The CDR3 is 14 residues long. The full variable domain, its missing parts supplied by reference TRBV7-8 and TRBJ2-7, is GAGVSQSPRYKVAKRGQDVALRCDPISGHVSLFWYQQALGQGPEFLTYFQNEAQLDKSGLPSDRFFAERPEGSVSTLKIQRTQQEDSAVYLCASSDRGTSYEQYFGPGTRLTVT.

The chain combines TRBV7-2 with TRBJ2-3, with TRBD2 identical over 12 bases. The junction had 9 bases not matched to a gene; V was cut back by 6 bases and J by 2 bases. Germline V gene data show CDR1 as SGHTA and CDR2 as FQGNSA. The CDR3 consists of 17 residues. CDR3 region: CASRKKGLAGTTDTQYF. The CDR3 coding sequence is TGTGCCAGCAGAAAAAAAGGACTAGCGGGAACCACAGATACGCAGTATTTT.

J is TRBJ2-2 and V is TRBV19; 7 bases map to TRBD1. Trimming took 2 bases from V and 8 from J; bases not matched to a gene: 8. Germline V gene lookup returns CDR1 LNHDA and CDR2 SQIVND (reference sequence). CDR3 length: 15 amino acids. The CDR3, as DNA: TGTGCCAGTAGTATAAATACAGGGGCGGAAGGGGAGCTGTTTTTT. It codes for CASSINTGAEGELFF.

This clonotype was seen at least ten times. This chain links TRBV21-1 with TRBJ2-3; the D segment call TRBD1 is taken from the table without a DNA check. TRBV21-1 is a documented pseudogene. The CDR3 loop spans 17 amino acids. The CDR3: CASSKGRGARTTDTQYF. CDR3 coding DNA: TGTGCCAGCAGCAAAGGGCGGGGGGCACGTACCACAGATACGCAGTATTTT.

This clonotype has a handful of counts. The rearrangement uses TRBV20-1 and TRBJ2-1; D remains unclear. The CDR3 is 15 residues long. With 2 bases removed from V and 5 bases from J, the gap between germline ends came to 16 bases. CDR1 is DFQATT, CDR2 SNEGSKA, per germline (reference sequence). The CDR3 sequence is CSARSSPSHHNEQFF. CDR3 nucleotides: TGCAGTGCTAGATCATCCCCGTCTCACCACAATGAGCAGTTCTTC.

Many counts were recorded for this clonotype. The chain joins TRBV6-1 to TRBJ1-2, with D perhaps matching TRBD1 (5 bases). The CDR3 totals 13 residues. Per germline, CDR1 MNHNS and CDR2 SASEGT. Trimming shortened V by 0 bases and J by 8 bases, and 10 bases separated the two germline ends. CDR3 amino acids: CASSEAGRDGYTF. As DNA, the CDR3 is TGTGCCAGCAGTGAAGCAGGCAGGGACGGCTACACCTTC.

This clonotype was detected many times. The chain combines TRBV7-2 with TRBJ1-4; D call uncertain. This CDR3 is built from 13 residues. V was clipped by 7 bases and J by 8 bases, with 14 bases between them. The V gene's germline CDR1 is SGHTA and CDR2 FQGNSA. This chain's CDR3 is CASTHGDGEKLFF. CDR3 nucleotides: TGTGCCAGCACCCACGGGGATGGGGAAAAACTGTTTTTT. The full variable domain, completed using reference TRBV7-2 and TRBJ1-4, is GAGVSQSPSNKVTEKGKDVELRCDPISGHTALYWYRQSLGQGLEFLIYFQGNSAPDKSGLPSDRFSAERTGGSVSTLTIQRTQQEDSAVYLCASTHGDGEKLFFGSGTQLSVL.

The gene calls are TRBV27 and TRBJ2-7, with 8 bases aligning to TRBD1. The CDR3 extends over 15 amino acids. V lost 2 bases, J lost 2 bases, and 5 bases stayed unmatched. CDR1 and CDR2 (germline): MNHEY, SMNVEV (reference sequence). The CDR3 sequence is CASSLGQGAAYEQYF. CDR3 DNA: TGTGCCAGCAGTTTAGGCCAGGGGGCGGCCTACGAGCAGTACTTC.

This clonotype was seen at least ten times. The rearrangement links TRBV14 to TRBJ2-7, with TRBD2 identical over 7 bases. CDR1 and CDR2 from the germline V gene are SGHDN and FVKESK. The CDR3 has 16 residues. J gave up 5 bases and V 0 bases, and 10 bases lay outside the gene matches. This CDR3 is CASSQDSLAEQNEQYF. The CDR3 DNA reads as TGTGCCAGCAGCCAAGATTCTCTAGCGGAGCAGAACGAGCAGTACTTC.

The chain carries TRBV5-4 and TRBJ2-1, with TRBD1 matching 8 bases. This CDR3 region has 15 residues. Trimming removed 4 bases from V and 0 bases from J; junction bases left unmatched: 3. Germline CDR1 is SGHNT and CDR2 is YYREEE (reference sequence). CDR3 loop: CASSRGQVSYNEQFF. CDR3 DNA sequence: TGTGCCAGCAGCAGGGGACAGGTCTCCTACAATGAGCAGTTCTTC.

This clonotype showed up many times. The chain is built from TRBV5-1 and TRBJ2-6; D is uncertain. CDR1 and CDR2 from the germline V gene are SGHRS and YFSETQ. The CDR3 has 15 residues. Trimming pared 5 bases from V and 2 bases from J, leaving 11 bases between. CDR3 DNA sequence: TGCGCCAGCAGGACTGACCTGACTGGGGCCAACGTCCTGACTTTC. It yields the protein CASRTDLTGANVLTF.

V usage is TRBV6-5 and J usage is TRBJ2-1, with a possible D match to TRBD1 (6 bases). CDR1 and CDR2 (germline): MNHEY, SVGAGI. CDR3 length: 15 residues. Deletions cut 0 bases from V and 1 base from J, with 7 bases between. CDR3 sequence (DNA): TGTGCCAGCAGTTACTCGACAGGATCCTACAATGAGCAGTTCTTC. Protein: CASSYSTGSYNEQFF.

This chain links TRBV7-9 with TRBJ2-7, with TRBD1 matching 9 bases. V trimming: 5 bases; J trimming: 0 bases; junction bases outside the gene matches: 8. Germline CDR1 SEHNR, CDR2 FQNEAQ (reference sequence). The CDR3 has 16 residues. The CDR3 is CASSLEGQGSSYEQYF. CDR3 DNA sequence: TGTGCCAGCAGCCTAGAGGGACAGGGAAGCTCCTACGAGCAGTACTTC.

At least ten counts were recorded for this clonotype. The chain links TRBV29-1 to TRBJ1-1; 12 bases line up with TRBD1. The CDR3 runs 15 residues. V lost 5 bases and J lost 2; bases outside the gene matches: 6. Germline CDR1 reads SQVTM; CDR2 reads ANQGSEA. This CDR3 is CSVTGDRGHNTEAFF. The CDR3 nucleotides are TGCAGCGTTACCGGGGACAGGGGGCATAACACTGAAGCTTTCTTT.

V usage is TRBV6-2 or TRBV6-3 and J usage is TRBJ2-1; 8 bases line up with TRBD2. Trimming removed 6 bases from V and 0 bases from J; junction bases left unmatched: 7. The CDR3 is 16 amino acids. CDR1 and CDR2 from the germline V gene are MNHEY and SVGEGT. CDR3: CASSPGLAGSYNEQFF. Here the CDR3 DNA reads TGTGCCAGCAGCCCCGGGCTAGCGGGCTCCTACAATGAGCAGTTCTTC.